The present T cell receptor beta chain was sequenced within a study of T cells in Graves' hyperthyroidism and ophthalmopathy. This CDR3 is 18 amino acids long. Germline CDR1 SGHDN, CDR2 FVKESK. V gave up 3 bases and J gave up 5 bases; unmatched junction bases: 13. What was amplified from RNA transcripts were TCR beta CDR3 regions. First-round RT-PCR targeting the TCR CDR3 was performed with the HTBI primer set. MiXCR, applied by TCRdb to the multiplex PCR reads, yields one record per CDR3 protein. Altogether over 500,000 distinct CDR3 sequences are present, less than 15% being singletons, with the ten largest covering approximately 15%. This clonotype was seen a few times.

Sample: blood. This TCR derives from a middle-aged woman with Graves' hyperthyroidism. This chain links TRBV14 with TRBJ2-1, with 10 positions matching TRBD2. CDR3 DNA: TGTGCCAGCAGCCAGGACTGGTTAGCGGGAGGTCAAAACAATGAGCAGTTCTTC. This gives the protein CASSQDWLAGGQNNEQFF.